This TCR beta chain was recovered during a study of PD-1 blockade in mismatch repair-deficient tumors. Mismatch repair deficiency was confirmed in all patients, by PCR or immunohistochemistry. The TCR-sequenced patients were a few responders to pembrolizumab. TCRdb's table, derived via immunoSEQ multiplex PCR, lists solely in-frame clones and lacks some. The table has over 20,000 clones, about 83% seen once; the top ten hold around 20%. The TCR originated in an adult with mismatch repair-deficient cancer. The specimen was peripheral blood, collected 12 weeks after starting pembrolizumab.

The CDR3 here is CASSLKGQGFFSYEQYF. The CDR3 bases are TGTGCCAGCAGCTTGAAAGGTCAGGGGTTTTTCTCCTACGAGCAGTACTTC. J is TRBJ2-7 and V is TRBV5-5, with D perhaps TRBD1 (6 bases). CDR1 is SGHKS and CDR2 is YYEKEE in the germline V gene (reference sequence). The CDR3 is made up of 17 amino acids. Trimming took 1 base from V and 0 from J, leaving 17 bases between them.